This is a list of T cell receptor beta chains from one sample in a study of cytomegalovirus exposure and HLA in healthy donors. Only in-frame clones appear in the TCRdb table, and some are missing; sequencing was by immunoSEQ multiplex PCR. This sample yields roughly 150,000 clones, of which approximately 85% are seen a single time; about 2.3% belongs to the top ten. The sample comprised PBMCs. The source is a woman aged 18-35 years in good health and CMV-seronegative. Each CDR3 is given with its conserved first and last residue. The D gene is left open where the match is weak. Clone sizes are given selectively: once, few, many, or a class where the clone is expanded.

abundance	v_gene	j_gene	d_gene	CDR3aa	CDR3nt
NA	TRBV19	TRBJ2-1	TRBD2	CATYSGGGSYNEQFF	TGTGCCACCTATAGCGGGGGGGGCTCCTACAATGAGCAGTTCTTC
NA	TRBV2	TRBJ2-2	NA	CASTPKTTSSGELFF	TGTGCCAGCACCCCTAAAACTACCAGCTCCGGGGAGCTGTTTTTT
NA	TRBV6-5	TRBJ1-2	NA	CASSSEGGRYGYTF	TGTGCCAGCAGCTCCGAGGGGGGGCGATATGGCTACACCTTC
NA	TRBV28	TRBJ1-4	NA	CASFTHRVVETNEKLFF	TGTGCCAGCTTCACGCACAGGGTAGTGGAAACTAATGAAAAACTGTTTTTT
NA	TRBV7-2	TRBJ2-1	TRBD2	CASSSSGRAENEQFF	TGTGCCAGCAGCTCTAGCGGGAGAGCCGAGAATGAGCAGTTCTTC
once	TRBV7-2	TRBJ1-6	TRBD1	CASSYRDRLNSPLHF	TGTGCCAGCAGCTACCGGGACAGGCTAAATTCACCCCTCCACTTT
NA	TRBV7-9	TRBJ2-3	NA	CASSPSGDTQYF	TGTGCCAGCAGCCCAAGCGGGGATACGCAGTATTTT
NA	TRBV5-1	TRBJ2-3	TRBD2	CASSLASGGLGDTQYF	TGCGCCAGCAGCTTGGCTAGCGGGGGGCTCGGGGATACGCAGTATTTT
NA	TRBV28	TRBJ2-6	TRBD1	CASSPRTGGKLSGANVLTF	TGTGCCAGCAGTCCTCGGACAGGGGGGAAACTCTCGGGGGCCAACGTCCTGACTTTC
many	TRBV7-9	TRBJ1-6	NA	CASSLLGEARDSPLHF	TGTGCCAGCAGCCTCCTCGGCGAAGCCAGGGATTCACCCCTCCACTTT
NA	TRBV7-2	TRBJ2-7	TRBD2	CASSLVAGARYEQYF	TGTGCCAGCAGCTTAGTAGCGGGGGCCCGCTACGAGCAGTACTTC
once	TRBV19	TRBJ2-1	TRBD1	CASSKTRDRGSYNEQFF	TGTGCCAGTAGTAAGACCCGGGACAGGGGTTCCTACAATGAGCAGTTCTTC
NA	TRBV4-1	TRBJ2-5	TRBD2	CASSLLSSGPETQYF	TGCGCCAGCAGCCTCCTATCTAGCGGCCCGGAGACCCAGTACTTC
NA	TRBV21-1	TRBJ2-7	NA	CASSKVREGHEQYF	TGTGCCAGCAGCAAAGTGCGGGAGGGCCACGAGCAGTACTTC
NA	TRBV19	TRBJ1-1	NA	CASSILTPRDTEAFF	TGTGCCAGTAGTATTCTCACACCGAGGGACACTGAAGCTTTCTTT
NA	TRBV4-3	TRBJ2-7	TRBD1	CASSQEGGTGVEQYF	TGCGCCAGCAGCCAAGAAGGCGGGACAGGGGTCGAGCAGTACTTC
NA	TRBV7-2	TRBJ2-2	TRBD1	CASRRQGYTGELFF	TGTGCCAGCAGGCGACAGGGCTACACCGGGGAGCTGTTTTTT
NA	TRBV6-5	TRBJ1-1	NA	CASSYGQSTEAFF	TGTGCCAGCAGTTACGGGCAGTCCACTGAAGCTTTCTTT
NA	TRBV18	TRBJ1-1	NA	CASSPLGDIQEFF	TGTGCCAGCTCACCATTGGGCGACATACAGGAATTCTTT
NA	TRBV9	TRBJ2-3	NA	CASSVQGTDTQYF	TGTGCCAGCAGCGTTCAGGGGACAGATACGCAGTATTTT
NA	TRBV7-9	TRBJ1-2	TRBD1	CASSTRTGQDNYGYTF	TGTGCCAGCAGCACCCGGACAGGGCAAGATAACTATGGCTACACCTTC
NA	TRBV27	TRBJ2-7	TRBD1	CASSGPGGQQYF	TGTGCCAGCAGTGGGCCAGGGGGCCAGCAGTACTTC
NA	TRBV19	TRBJ2-3	NA	CASSIESRRDTQYF	TGTGCCAGTAGTATAGAATCCCGCAGAGATACGCAGTATTTT
NA	TRBV10-3	TRBJ2-3	NA	CAINGRRGDTQYF	TGTGCCATCAACGGCCGGAGAGGAGATACGCAGTATTTT
NA	TRBV9	TRBJ1-2	NA	CASSRTAQGGYGYTF	TGTGCCAGCAGCCGGACAGCCCAAGGGGGCTATGGCTACACCTTC
NA	TRBV18	TRBJ1-1	TRBD1	CASSPPGYDRGTEAFF	TGTGCCAGCTCACCACCTGGTTACGACAGGGGCACTGAAGCTTTCTTT
NA	TRBV2	TRBJ1-5	TRBD1	CASSDSGGHQPQHF	TGTGCCAGCAGTGACTCAGGGGGACATCAGCCCCAGCATTTT
NA	TRBV6-1	TRBJ2-6	NA	CASSELSGRSGANVLTF	TGTGCCAGCAGTGAATTAAGCGGGCGCTCTGGGGCCAACGTCCTGACTTTC
NA	TRBV18	TRBJ1-3	NA	CASSPLAAGRGNTIYF	TGTGCCAGCTCACCACTTGCCGCAGGGCGTGGAAACACCATATATTTT
NA	TRBV30	TRBJ1-1	NA	CAWSVPGETEAFF	TGTGCCTGGAGCGTCCCAGGGGAAACTGAAGCTTTCTTT
NA	TRBV9	TRBJ2-1	NA	CASSVAPRARSYNEQFF	TGTGCCAGCAGCGTAGCTCCCAGGGCGAGGTCCTACAATGAGCAGTTCTTC
NA	TRBV6-5	TRBJ1-1	NA	CASISPTGTEAFF	TGTGCCAGCATTAGCCCTACAGGGACTGAAGCTTTCTTT
NA	TRBV28	TRBJ1-2	TRBD1	CASRVQGAPYGYTF	TGTGCCAGCAGGGTTCAGGGGGCCCCCTATGGCTACACCTTC
NA	TRBV4-1	TRBJ2-1	NA	CASSQALLQFF	TGCGCCAGCAGCCAAGCCCTACTTCAGTTCTTC
NA	TRBV11-2	TRBJ2-5	TRBD2	CASSLGLAGVGETQYF	TGTGCCAGCAGCTTGGGACTAGCGGGAGTAGGAGAGACCCAGTACTTC
NA	TRBV28	TRBJ2-2	NA	CASTLTGGSTGELFF	TGTGCCAGCACCCTTACGGGGGGCAGCACCGGGGAGCTGTTTTTT
NA	TRBV10-3	TRBJ2-2	TRBD2	CAIRTSGNDGELFF	TGTGCCATCAGGACTAGCGGGAATGACGGGGAGCTGTTTTTT
NA	TRBV10-3	TRBJ1-2	TRBD1	CAISLLGDRGSGYTF	TGTGCCATCAGTCTCTTAGGGGACAGGGGGAGTGGCTACACCTTC
NA	TRBV7-3	TRBJ2-5	NA	CASSSGETQYF	TGTGCCAGCAGCTCCGGAGAGACCCAGTACTTC
NA	TRBV4-1	TRBJ2-7	TRBD1	CASSQQTGWYEQYF	TGCGCCAGCAGCCAGCAGACAGGGTGGTACGAGCAGTACTTC
NA	TRBV28	TRBJ2-7	NA	CASSLGTYEQYF	TGTGCCAGCAGCTTAGGGACATACGAGCAGTACTTC
few	TRBV2	TRBJ2-3	NA	CASSDIGERRDTQYF	TGTGCCAGCAGTGATATAGGAGAACGAAGAGATACGCAGTATTTT
NA	TRBV27	TRBJ1-2	NA	CASSHRAPGYGYTF	TGTGCCAGCAGTCACAGGGCCCCAGGCTATGGCTACACCTTC
NA	TRBV9	TRBJ2-2	TRBD1	CASSGSLPGQGSGELFF	TGTGCCAGCAGCGGATCGTTACCGGGACAGGGAAGCGGGGAGCTGTTTTTT
few	TRBV30	TRBJ1-2	TRBD1	CAWSDVGQGKGYTF	TGTGCCTGGAGTGACGTGGGACAGGGAAAAGGCTACACCTTC
NA	TRBV7-9	TRBJ2-4	NA	CASSLWDMEAKNIQYF	TGTGCCAGCAGCTTATGGGACATGGAAGCCAAAAACATTCAGTACTTC
NA	TRBV19	TRBJ1-4	NA	CASQARGTNEKLFF	TGTGCCAGTCAGGCGCGGGGCACTAATGAAAAACTGTTTTTT
once	TRBV4-3	TRBJ2-2	TRBD2	CASSQDHGLAGVSGELFF	TGCGCCAGCAGCCAAGATCACGGGCTAGCGGGAGTATCCGGGGAGCTGTTTTTT
once	TRBV19	TRBJ2-1	NA	CASRVRDRGYNEQFF	TGTGCCAGTAGGGTGCGAGACAGAGGTTACAATGAGCAGTTCTTC
NA	TRBV6-6	TRBJ2-3	NA	CASSPPETPDTQYF	TGTGCCAGCAGTCCCCCCGAGACTCCAGATACGCAGTATTTT
NA	TRBV7-3	TRBJ2-1	NA	CASSLTAGGIYNEQFF	TGTGCCAGCAGCTTAACGGCTGGCGGAATATACAATGAGCAGTTCTTC
NA	TRBV2	TRBJ2-7	NA	CASRVRPGRDEQYF	TGTGCCAGCAGGGTTCGGCCAGGCAGGGACGAGCAGTACTTC